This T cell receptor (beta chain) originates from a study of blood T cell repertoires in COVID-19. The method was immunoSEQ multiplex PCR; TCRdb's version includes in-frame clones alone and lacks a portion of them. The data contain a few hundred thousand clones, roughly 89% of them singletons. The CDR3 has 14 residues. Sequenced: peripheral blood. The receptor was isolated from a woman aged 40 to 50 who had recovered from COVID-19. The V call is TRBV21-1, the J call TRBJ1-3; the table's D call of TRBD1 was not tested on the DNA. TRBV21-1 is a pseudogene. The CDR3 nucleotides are TGTGCCAGCAGCAGTACAGGGTTAGGAAACACCATATATTTT. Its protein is CASSSTGLGNTIYF.